This entry is about one TCR beta chain. Its specific antigen is unknown. No base quality information exists; no much larger clone differs at one position. The library came from the immunoSEQ multiplex PCR assay. In its TCRdb copy, this immuneACCESS table keeps in-frame sequences only and misses some clones. Where compared with another copy, unresolved V genes explain less than half of these, and the others have no known cause. Within this sample are 65,000 to 80,000 clones, with less than 98% of them counted one time only. 0.2% to 0.3% of the sample comes from the top ten. These data belong to a study of technical replicates of blood from a handful of donors (dated by TCRdb to the late 2010s). The sample comprised T cells isolated from PBMCs. This receptor was obtained from a human donor in good health.

DNA sequence: TGCGCCAGCAGTCTAACGGGGCCGACTAGCGGACCGGTAAGGGATGAGCAGTTCTTC. Its coded protein is CASSLTGPTSGPVRDEQFF. The chain uses TRBV23-1 and TRBJ2-1, and TRBD2 aligns with 9 junction nucleotides. TRBV23-1 is known as an ORF, though its function is uncertain. The CDR3 measures 19 amino acids from cysteine to phenylalanine. This entry keeps only the CDR3 DNA: 57 bases, framed from base 1. Trimming accounts for 4 bases at V and 8 bases at J, while the number of junction bases matched to no gene is 21.